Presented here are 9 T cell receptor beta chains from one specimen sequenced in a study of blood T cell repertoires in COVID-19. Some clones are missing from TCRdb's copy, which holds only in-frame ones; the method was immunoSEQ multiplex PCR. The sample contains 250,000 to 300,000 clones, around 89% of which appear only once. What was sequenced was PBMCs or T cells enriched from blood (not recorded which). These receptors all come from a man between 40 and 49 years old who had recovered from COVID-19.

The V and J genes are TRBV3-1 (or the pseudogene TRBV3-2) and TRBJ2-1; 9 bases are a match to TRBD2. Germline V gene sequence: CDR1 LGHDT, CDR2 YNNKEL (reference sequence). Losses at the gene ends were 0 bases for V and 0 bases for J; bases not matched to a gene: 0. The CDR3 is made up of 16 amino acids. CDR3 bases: TGTGCCAGCAGCCAAGATAGCGGGGGCTCCTACAATGAGCAGTTCTTC. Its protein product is CASSQDSGGSYNEQFF.

CDR3 amino acids: CASSPTGDEQYF. The DNA for the CDR3 is TGTGCCAGCAGTCCTACAGGGGACGAGCAGTACTTC. The V and J genes are TRBV3-1 (or the pseudogene TRBV3-2) and TRBJ2-7; 7 bases match TRBD1. CDR3 size: 12 residues. Germline lookup yields CDR1 LGHDT and CDR2 YNNKEL (reference sequence). V lost 6 bases, J lost 5 bases, and 4 bases stayed unmatched.

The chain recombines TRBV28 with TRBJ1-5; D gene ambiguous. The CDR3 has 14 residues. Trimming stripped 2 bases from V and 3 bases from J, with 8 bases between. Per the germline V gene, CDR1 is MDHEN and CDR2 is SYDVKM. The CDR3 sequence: CASSLQLPNQPQHF. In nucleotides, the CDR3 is TGTGCCAGCAGTTTACAACTTCCCAATCAGCCCCAGCATTTT.

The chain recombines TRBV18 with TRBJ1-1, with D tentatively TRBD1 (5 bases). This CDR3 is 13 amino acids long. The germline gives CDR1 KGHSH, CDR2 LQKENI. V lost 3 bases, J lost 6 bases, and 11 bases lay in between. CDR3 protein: CASSPGGRAEAFF. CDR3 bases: TGTGCCAGCTCACCCGGGGGGAGGGCTGAAGCTTTCTTT.

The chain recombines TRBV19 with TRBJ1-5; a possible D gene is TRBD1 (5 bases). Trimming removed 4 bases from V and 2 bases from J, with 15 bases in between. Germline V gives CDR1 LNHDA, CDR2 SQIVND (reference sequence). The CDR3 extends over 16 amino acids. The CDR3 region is CASSKRPGIRNQPQHF. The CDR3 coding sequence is TGTGCCAGTAGTAAGAGGCCAGGGATCCGCAATCAGCCCCAGCATTTT.

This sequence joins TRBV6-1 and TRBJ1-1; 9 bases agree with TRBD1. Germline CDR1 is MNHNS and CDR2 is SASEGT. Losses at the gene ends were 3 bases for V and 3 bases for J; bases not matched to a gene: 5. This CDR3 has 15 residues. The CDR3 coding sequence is TGTGCCAGCAGTGACCCGGGGACAGGGTACACTGAAGCTTTCTTT. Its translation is CASSDPGTGYTEAFF.

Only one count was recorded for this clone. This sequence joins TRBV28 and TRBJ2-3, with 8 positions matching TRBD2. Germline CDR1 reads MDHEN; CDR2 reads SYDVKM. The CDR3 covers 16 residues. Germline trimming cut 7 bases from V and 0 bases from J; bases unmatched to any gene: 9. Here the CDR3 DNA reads TGTGCCAGCATCACTAGCGGACACGCTAGCACAGATACGCAGTATTTT. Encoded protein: CASITSGHASTDTQYF.

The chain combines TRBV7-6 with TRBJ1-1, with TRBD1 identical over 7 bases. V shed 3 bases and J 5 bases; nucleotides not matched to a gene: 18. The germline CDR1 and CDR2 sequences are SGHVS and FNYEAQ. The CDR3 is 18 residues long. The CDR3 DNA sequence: TGTGCCAGCAGCTTGGGGTCATGGGACAGCGTTATTTGGACTGAAGCTTTCTTT. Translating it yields CASSLGSWDSVIWTEAFF.

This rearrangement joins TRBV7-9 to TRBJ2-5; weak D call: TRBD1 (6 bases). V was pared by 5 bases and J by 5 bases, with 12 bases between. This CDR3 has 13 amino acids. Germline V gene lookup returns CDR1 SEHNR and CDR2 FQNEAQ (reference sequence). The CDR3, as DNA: TGTGCCAGCAGCCGGCCAGGGGACGAGACCCAGTACTTC. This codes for CASSRPGDETQYF.